A single sample gave rise to the 5 T cell receptor beta chains below, sequenced in a study of Ad26.COV2.S vaccination and SARS-CoV-2 variants. The treatment was: some 20 received Ad26.COV2.S at low or high dose, single or two shots; 5 received placebo; per-sample allocation not given. Day 63 following the first vaccine or placebo injection was when the samples were taken. The protocol was immunoSEQ multiplex PCR, while the TCRdb copy is restricted to in-frame clones and leaves out a portion. This table holds hundreds of thousands of clones, 70% to 90% found once. The starting material was peripheral blood, obtained in a trial of Ad26.COV2.S vaccine versus placebo. The receptors stem from a person between 18 and 60 years old who received the Ad26.COV2.S COVID-19 vaccine or a placebo.

J is TRBJ2-1 and V is TRBV6-6, with D perhaps TRBD1 or TRBD2 (7 bases each). The CDR3 is 12 residues long. CDR1 and CDR2 (germline): MNHNY, SVGAGI (reference sequence). Trimming shortened V by 10 bases and J by 3 bases, and 10 bases separated the two germline ends. The CDR3, as DNA: TGTGCCACAGGGGGGGACTACAATGAGCAGTTCTTC. Its protein product is CATGGDYNEQFF.

This clone appeared once. The chain uses TRBV7-2 and TRBJ2-5; D unclear. In germline, CDR1 is SGHTA, CDR2 FQGNSA. The CDR3 has 14 amino acids. V dropped 1 base and J dropped 5 bases, with 11 bases sitting between them. In DNA form, the CDR3 reads TGTGCCAGCAGCTTAGGCTCCCCCGGGGAGACCCAGTACTTC. Encoded protein: CASSLGSPGETQYF.

This chain joins TRBV6-2 or TRBV6-3 and TRBJ1-2; 7 bases are shared with TRBD1. In germline, CDR1 is MNHEY, CDR2 SVGEGT. The CDR3 contains 14 residues. The trim removed 6 bases at V and 7 bases at J, leaving 11 bases unmatched. CDR3 sequence reads: CASSHRGLLRGYTF. CDR3 nucleotide sequence: TGTGCCAGCAGCCACAGGGGATTGCTTCGTGGCTACACCTTC.

The rearrangement joins TRBV7-9 to TRBJ1-1, with TRBD1 as a possible D gene (5 bases). The CDR3 has 17 amino acids. V gave up 8 bases and J gave up 5 bases, with 27 bases separating them. CDR1 and CDR2 (germline): SEHNR, FQNEAQ (reference sequence). CDR3 nucleotides: TGTGCCAGCCTCCGAACCGATAGCGGGGGACGTGGGACTGAAGCTTTCTTT. Protein: CASLRTDSGGRGTEAFF. The full variable domain, completed using reference TRBV7-9 and TRBJ1-1, is DTGVSQNPRHKITKRGQNVTFRCDPISEHNRLYWYRQTLGQGPEFLTYFQNEAQLEKSRLLSDRFSAERPKGSFSTLEIQRTEQGDSAMYLCASLRTDSGGRGTEAFFGQGTRLTVV.

This clone has only one observation. The V and J genes are TRBV12-3 or TRBV12-4 and TRBJ2-2; D unresolved. V lost 5 bases and J 8 bases, leaving 9 bases between the germline ends. This CDR3 has 12 residues. The CDR3 DNA is TGTGCCAGCAGTCACGGCCCTGGGGAGCTGTTTTTT. This codes for CASSHGPGELFF.